The 17 T cell receptor beta chains given below trace back to one sample, sequenced in a study of blood T cell repertoires in COVID-19. Sequenced by immunoSEQ multiplex PCR; TCRdb stores in-frame clones only, minus some. The data contain tens of thousands of clones, roughly 90% of them singletons. Sequences were obtained from peripheral blood. The source is a human donor in a cohort sampled during active COVID-19.

The chain is built from TRBV14 and TRBJ2-2, with D possibly matching TRBD1 (8 bases). V lost 3 bases, J lost 0 bases, and 14 bases lay in between. This CDR3 is 17 amino acids long. Germline V gene data show CDR1 as SGHDN and CDR2 as FVKESK. CDR3 nucleotides: TGTGCCAGCAGCCATCTAACAGGGGGGGCGAACACCGGGGAGCTGTTTTTT. Its protein product is CASSHLTGGANTGELFF.

The rearrangement links TRBV5-1 to TRBJ2-3; 8 nucleotides align to TRBD2. Trimming took 7 bases from V and 5 from J; bases not matched to a gene: 9. Germline V gene lookup returns CDR1 SGHRS and CDR2 YFSETQ. The CDR3 contains 14 residues. The chain's CDR3 is CASYPGGAEDTQYF. The CDR3, as DNA: TGCGCCAGCTATCCCGGGGGGGCCGAAGATACGCAGTATTTT.

The gene calls are TRBV28 and TRBJ1-5; D not certain. Germline values: CDR1 MDHEN, CDR2 SYDVKM. The CDR3 loop spans 14 amino acids. The ends were cut back, 5 bases at V and 2 bases at J, with 10 bases in the middle. CDR3 sequence (DNA): TGTGCCAGCAGTCTCGTACGGGGCAATCAGCCCCAGCATTTT. The encoded protein is CASSLVRGNQPQHF.

V gene TRBV6-5 combines with J gene TRBJ2-7; 9 bases are shared with TRBD1. With 6 bases clipped from V and 2 bases from J, the junction kept 8 bases outside the gene matches. CDR3 length equals 15 residues. The germline V gene has CDR1 MNHEY and CDR2 SVGAGI. The CDR3 bases are TGTGCCAGCAGCTTCGGACAGGGGTGGCCCTACGAGCAGTACTTC. Amino acid sequence: CASSFGQGWPYEQYF.

J is TRBJ2-3 and V is TRBV6-2 or TRBV6-3; 8 bases align to TRBD1. The germline V gene has CDR1 MNHEY and CDR2 SVGEGT. Trimming at V came to 6 bases and at J to 0 bases, leaving 5 bases not matched to a gene. The CDR3 runs 15 residues. The CDR3 DNA reads as TGTGCCAGCAGCCCCGACAGGGGCAGCACAGATACGCAGTATTTT. It yields the protein CASSPDRGSTDTQYF.

The J gene is TRBJ1-6, the V gene TRBV11-2; D gene unclear. Trimming took 5 bases from V and 10 from J, leaving 21 bases between them. CDR3 length: 16 amino acids. Germline V gene lookup returns CDR1 SGHAT and CDR2 FQNNGV. The CDR3 sequence is CASSQVGQAGVSPLHF. As DNA, the CDR3 is TGTGCCAGCAGCCAAGTTGGGCAGGCCGGTGTCTCACCCCTCCACTTT.

The genes are TRBV5-4 and TRBJ1-1; D is ambiguous. V gave up 0 bases and J gave up 1 base, with 13 bases separating them. Germline loops: CDR1 SGHNT, CDR2 YYREEE (reference sequence). The CDR3 covers 16 residues. The CDR3 spells CASSLGLLFGNTEAFF. CDR3 nucleotides: TGTGCCAGCAGCTTGGGACTGCTTTTCGGGAACACTGAAGCTTTCTTT.

V and J are TRBV19 and TRBJ2-7; 10 nucleotides line up with TRBD2. This CDR3 is built from 15 residues. Germline CDR1 and CDR2: LNHDA and SQIVND (reference sequence). V dropped 2 bases and J dropped 6; count of bases not matched to a gene: 7. The CDR3 reads CASSITSGMAREQYF. For the CDR3, the DNA is TGTGCCAGTAGTATAACTAGCGGGATGGCGCGCGAGCAGTACTTC.

The chain combines TRBV29-1 with TRBJ2-3, with 8 positions matching TRBD2. The CDR3 sequence is 14 residues long. Per the germline V gene, CDR1 is SQVTM and CDR2 is ANQGSEA. Germline trimming cut 5 bases from V and 2 bases from J; bases unmatched to any gene: 6. In DNA form, the CDR3 reads TGCAGCGTTACTAGCGGAGCTTTCACAGATACGCAGTATTTT. Amino acid sequence: CSVTSGAFTDTQYF.

The rearrangement joins TRBV4-1 to TRBJ2-7; TRBD2 is a possible D gene (5 bases). Germline-derived CDR1 and CDR2 are MGHRA and YSYEKL. Trimming took 1 base from V and 2 from J, leaving 12 bases between them. The CDR3 is 15 residues long. CDR3 residues: CASSQAERAPYEQYF. CDR3 nucleotides: TGCGCCAGCAGCCAAGCCGAGAGGGCTCCCTACGAGCAGTACTTC.

The gene calls are TRBV20-1 and TRBJ1-2; D is perhaps TRBD1 (6 bases). Germline V gene lookup returns CDR1 DFQATT and CDR2 SNEGSKA (reference sequence). The length of the CDR3 is 11 residues. The V and J ends lost 3 bases and 8 bases respectively, with 10 bases between them. In nucleotides, the CDR3 is TGCAGTGCTAGTAGTAGGGGGGGCTACACCTTC. Protein sequence: CSASSRGGYTF.

The chain recombines TRBV19 with TRBJ2-1, with 11 nucleotides matching TRBD2. The CDR3 totals 13 residues. The germline V gene has CDR1 LNHDA and CDR2 SQIVND (reference sequence). V dropped 11 bases and J dropped 6; count of bases not matched to a gene: 6. CDR3 in amino acids: CAATSGSINEQFF. The CDR3 DNA reads TGTGCCGCAACTAGCGGGAGTATCAATGAGCAGTTCTTC.

This chain uses TRBV9 with TRBJ1-1; D unclear. Germline CDR1 and CDR2: SGDLS and YYNGEE. V was clipped by 3 bases and J by 3 bases, with 6 bases between them. CDR3 length equals 12 residues. The CDR3: CASSERDTEAFF. The CDR3 DNA follows: TGTGCCAGCAGCGAGAGGGACACTGAAGCTTTCTTT.

This clone was counted between two and nine times. The V call is TRBV7-9, the J call TRBJ2-7, with a possible D match to TRBD2 (6 bases). Germline values: CDR1 SEHNR, CDR2 FQNEAQ (reference sequence). Trimming removed 2 bases at V and 5 bases at J, with 7 bases between. This CDR3 is built from 12 residues. The CDR3 loop is CASSLTGDEQYF. The DNA for the CDR3 is TGTGCCAGCAGCTTAACGGGGGACGAGCAGTACTTC. Full variable domain (missing parts from reference TRBV7-9 and TRBJ2-7): DTGVSQNPRHKITKRGQNVTFRCDPISEHNRLYWYRQTLGQGPEFLTYFQNEAQLEKSRLLSDRFSAERPKGSFSTLEIQRTEQGDSAMYLCASSLTGDEQYFGPGTRLTVT.

V gene TRBV19 combines with J gene TRBJ2-5; possibly TRBD2 for D (5 bases). Germline CDR1 LNHDA, CDR2 SQIVND (reference sequence). The ends were cut back, 5 bases at V and 2 bases at J, with 15 bases in the middle. This CDR3 has 15 residues. The CDR3 region is CASSSRATPQETQYF. Here the CDR3 DNA reads TGTGCCAGTAGTTCGCGGGCCACCCCGCAAGAGACCCAGTACTTC.

The V call is TRBV5-1, the J call TRBJ2-5, with TRBD2 matching 13 bases. This CDR3 is 17 amino acids long. V shed 4 bases, J shed 2 bases, and the junction held 8 bases outside the gene matches. Germline values: CDR1 SGHRS, CDR2 YFSETQ. The CDR3 nucleotides read TGCGCCAGCAGCCATCAGCCGGGACTAGCGGGACAAGAGACCCAGTACTTC. Protein sequence: CASSHQPGLAGQETQYF. The variable domain in full, with the rest retrieved from reference TRBV5-1 and TRBJ2-5, is KAGVTQTPRYLIKTRGQQVTLSCSPISGHRSVSWYQQTPGQGLQFLFEYFSETQRNKGNFPGRFSGRQFSNSRSEMNVSTLELGDSALYLCASSHQPGLAGQETQYFGPGTRLLVL.

The chain recombines TRBV2 with TRBJ2-5; TRBD2 might be the D (6 bases). Between the trimmed V and J ends, which lost 2 bases and 1 base, there was a span of 20 bases. The CDR3 extends over 18 amino acids. Germline V lookup: CDR1 SNHLY, CDR2 FYNNEI. CDR3 loop: CASSEMEGLSGPQETQYF. The CDR3 DNA is TGTGCCAGCAGTGAAATGGAGGGCCTAAGCGGGCCCCAAGAGACCCAGTACTTC. Drawing the rest from reference TRBV2 and TRBJ2-5, the complete variable domain is EPEVTQTPSHQVTQMGQEVILRCVPISNHLYFYWYRQILGQKVEFLVSFYNNEISEKSEIFDDQFSVERPDGSNFTLKIRSTKLEDSAMYFCASSEMEGLSGPQETQYFGPGTRLLVL.